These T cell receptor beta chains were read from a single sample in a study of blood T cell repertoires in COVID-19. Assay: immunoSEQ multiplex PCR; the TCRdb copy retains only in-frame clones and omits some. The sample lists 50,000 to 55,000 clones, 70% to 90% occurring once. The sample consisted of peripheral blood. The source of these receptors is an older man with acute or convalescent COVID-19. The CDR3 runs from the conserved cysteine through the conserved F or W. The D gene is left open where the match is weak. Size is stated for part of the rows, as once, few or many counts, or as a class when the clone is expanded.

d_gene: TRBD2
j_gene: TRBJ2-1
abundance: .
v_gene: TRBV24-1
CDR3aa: CATSVRGTSGSGEQFF
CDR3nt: TGTGCCACCAGTGTTAGGGGGACTAGCGGGAGCGGTGAGCAGTTCTTC

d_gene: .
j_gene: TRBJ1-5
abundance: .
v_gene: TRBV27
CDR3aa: CASSLIGFSNQPQHF
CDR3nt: TGTGCCAGCAGTTTAATCGGTTTTAGCAATCAGCCCCAGCATTTT

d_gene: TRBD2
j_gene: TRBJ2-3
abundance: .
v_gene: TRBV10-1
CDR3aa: CASSDGGCTDTQYF
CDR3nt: TGCGCCAGCAGTGACGGGGGGTGCACAGATACGCAGTATTTT

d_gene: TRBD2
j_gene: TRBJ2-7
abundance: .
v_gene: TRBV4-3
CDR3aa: CASSPRGRVDEQYF
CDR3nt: TGCGCCAGCAGCCCCCGCGGGAGGGTCGACGAGCAGTACTTC

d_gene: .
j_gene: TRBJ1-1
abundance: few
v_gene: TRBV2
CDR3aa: CASSEYPRGTEAFF
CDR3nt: TGTGCCAGCAGTGAATACCCGAGAGGCACTGAAGCTTTCTTT

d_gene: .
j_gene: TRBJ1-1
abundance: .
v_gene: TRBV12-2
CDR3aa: CASRLAGRERNTEAFF
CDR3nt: TGTGCAAGTCGCTTAGCGGGCAGGGAACGGAACACTGAAGCTTTCTTT

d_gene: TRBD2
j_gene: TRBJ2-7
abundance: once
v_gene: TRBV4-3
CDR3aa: CASSQELAGGGGEQYF
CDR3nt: TGCGCCAGCAGCCAGGAACTAGCGGGAGGCGGGGGGGAGCAGTACTTC

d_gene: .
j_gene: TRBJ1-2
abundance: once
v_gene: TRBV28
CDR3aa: CASSLLSDYGYTF
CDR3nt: TGTGCCAGCAGTTTACTCTCAGACTATGGCTACACCTTC

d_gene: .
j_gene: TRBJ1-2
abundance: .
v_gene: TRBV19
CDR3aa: CASSIPGSGYGYTF
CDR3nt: TGTGCCAGTAGTATCCCCGGTTCAGGATATGGCTACACCTTC

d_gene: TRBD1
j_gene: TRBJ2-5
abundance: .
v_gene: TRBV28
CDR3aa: CASSPRQGRGETQYF
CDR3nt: TGTGCCAGCAGTCCTCGACAGGGACGAGGAGAGACCCAGTACTTC

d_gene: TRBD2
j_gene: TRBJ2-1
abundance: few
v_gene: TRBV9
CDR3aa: CASSFPGTSGENEQFF
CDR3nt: TGTGCCAGCAGCTTCCCCGGGACTAGCGGGGAGAATGAGCAGTTCTTC

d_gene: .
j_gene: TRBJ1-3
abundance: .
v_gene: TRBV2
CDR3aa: CASNRASGNTIYF
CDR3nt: TGTGCCAGCAACAGAGCCTCTGGAAACACCATATATTTT

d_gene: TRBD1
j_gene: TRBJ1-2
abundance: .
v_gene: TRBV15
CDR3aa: CATSRETPGQGNYGYTF
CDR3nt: TGTGCCACCAGCAGAGAGACGCCGGGACAGGGGAACTATGGCTACACCTTC

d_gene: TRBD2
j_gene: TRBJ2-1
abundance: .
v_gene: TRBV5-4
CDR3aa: CASSLPGTSGIEQFF
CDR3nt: TGTGCCAGCAGCCTACCCGGGACTAGCGGGATTGAGCAGTTCTTC

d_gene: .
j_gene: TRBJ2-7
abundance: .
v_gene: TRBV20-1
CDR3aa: CSASSDQGEQYF
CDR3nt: TGCAGTGCTAGTAGTGACCAGGGGGAGCAGTACTTC

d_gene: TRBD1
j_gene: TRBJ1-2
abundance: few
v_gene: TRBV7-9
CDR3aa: CASSLTGDPGYTF
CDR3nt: TGTGCCAGCAGTTTGACAGGGGACCCTGGCTACACCTTC

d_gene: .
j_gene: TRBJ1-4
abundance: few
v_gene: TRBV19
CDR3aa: CASSRYRVANEKLFF
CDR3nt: TGTGCCAGTAGTCGATACAGGGTGGCTAATGAAAAACTGTTTTTT

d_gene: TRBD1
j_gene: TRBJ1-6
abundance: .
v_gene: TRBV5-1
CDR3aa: CASSGRQGAAYNSPLHF
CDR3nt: TGCGCCAGCAGCGGAAGACAGGGAGCCGCCTATAATTCACCCCTCCACTTT

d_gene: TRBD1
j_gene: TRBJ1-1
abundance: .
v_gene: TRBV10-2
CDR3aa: CASRDRGQVMNTEAFF
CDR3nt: TGCGCCAGCAGGGACAGGGGGCAGGTGATGAACACTGAAGCTTTCTTT

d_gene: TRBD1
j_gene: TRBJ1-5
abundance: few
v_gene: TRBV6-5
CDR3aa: CASSNAGTGDQPQHF
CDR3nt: TGTGCCAGCAGTAACGCCGGGACAGGGGACCAGCCCCAGCATTTT

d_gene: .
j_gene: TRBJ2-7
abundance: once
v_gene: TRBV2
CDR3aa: CASSDKFYEQYF
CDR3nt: TGTGCCAGCAGTGATAAATTTTACGAGCAGTACTTC

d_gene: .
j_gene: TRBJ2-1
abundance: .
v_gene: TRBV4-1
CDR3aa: CASSLIRDSQLVF
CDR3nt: TGCGCCAGCAGCCTCATCCGGGACTCCCAGCTGGTCTTC

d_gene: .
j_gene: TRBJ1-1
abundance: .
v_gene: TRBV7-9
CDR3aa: CASSLAGGVNTEAFF
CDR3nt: TGTGCCAGCAGCTTAGCTGGGGGGGTGAACACTGAAGCTTTCTTT

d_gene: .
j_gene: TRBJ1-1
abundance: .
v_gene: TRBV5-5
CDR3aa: CASSLGQENTEAFF
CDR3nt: TGTGCCAGCAGCTTGGGGCAGGAGAACACTGAAGCTTTCTTT

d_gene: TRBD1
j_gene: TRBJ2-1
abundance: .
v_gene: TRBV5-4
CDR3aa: CASSSKDRGTYNEQFF
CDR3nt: TGTGCCAGCAGCTCAAAGGACAGGGGAACCTACAATGAGCAGTTCTTC

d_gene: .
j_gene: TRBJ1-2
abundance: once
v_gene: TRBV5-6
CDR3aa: CASKGGPGYGYTF
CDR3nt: TGTGCCAGCAAGGGAGGGCCCGGGTATGGCTACACCTTC

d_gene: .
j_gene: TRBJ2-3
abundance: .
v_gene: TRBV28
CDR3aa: CASSLAGISTDTQYF
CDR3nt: TGTGCCAGCAGTTTGGCAGGGATTAGCACAGATACGCAGTATTTT

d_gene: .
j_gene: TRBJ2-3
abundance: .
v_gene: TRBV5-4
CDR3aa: CASSFSAGQDTQYF
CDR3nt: TGTGCCAGCAGCTTTTCGGCAGGCCAGGATACGCAGTATTTT

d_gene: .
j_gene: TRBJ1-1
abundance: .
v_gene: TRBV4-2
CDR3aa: CASSQERGRTEAFF
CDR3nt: TGTGCCAGCAGCCAAGAACGGGGGAGGACTGAAGCTTTCTTT

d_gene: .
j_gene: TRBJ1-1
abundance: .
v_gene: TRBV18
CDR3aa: CASSPRQADEAFF
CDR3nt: TGTGCCAGCTCACCACGACAGGCAGATGAAGCTTTCTTT

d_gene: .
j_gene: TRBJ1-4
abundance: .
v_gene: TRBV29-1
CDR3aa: CSVMASDEKLFF
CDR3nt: TGCAGCGTTATGGCCAGCGACGAAAAACTGTTTTTT

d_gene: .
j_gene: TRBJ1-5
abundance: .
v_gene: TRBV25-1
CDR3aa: CASSEYEGGQPQHF
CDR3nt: TGTGCCAGCAGTGAATATGAGGGGGGGCAGCCCCAGCATTTT

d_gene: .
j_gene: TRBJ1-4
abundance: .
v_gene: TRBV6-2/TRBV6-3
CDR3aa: CASSYPGSWEKLFF
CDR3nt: TGTGCCAGCAGTTACCCGGGATCTTGGGAAAAACTGTTTTTT

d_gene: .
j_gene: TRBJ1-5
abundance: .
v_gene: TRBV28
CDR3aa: CASSSGRGASNQPQHF
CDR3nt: TGTGCCAGCAGTTCTGGCAGGGGAGCTAGCAATCAGCCCCAGCATTTT

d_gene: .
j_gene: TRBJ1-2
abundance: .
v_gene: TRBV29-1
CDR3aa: CSVGDPAGARRDYGYTF
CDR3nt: TGCAGCGTTGGGGACCCGGCAGGGGCGAGGAGAGACTATGGCTACACCTTC

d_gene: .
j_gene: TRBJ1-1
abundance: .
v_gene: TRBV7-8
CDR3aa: CATQRGAEAFF
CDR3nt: TGTGCCACCCAGCGGGGGGCTGAAGCTTTCTTT

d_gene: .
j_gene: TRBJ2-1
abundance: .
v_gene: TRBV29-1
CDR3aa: CSGGTQSSYNEQFF
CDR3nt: TGCAGCGGAGGGACTCAGAGCTCCTACAATGAGCAGTTCTTC

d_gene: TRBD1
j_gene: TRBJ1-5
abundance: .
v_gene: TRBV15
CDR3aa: CATSQTGGGNQPQHF
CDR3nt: TGTGCCACCAGTCAGACAGGGGGAGGCAATCAGCCCCAGCATTTT

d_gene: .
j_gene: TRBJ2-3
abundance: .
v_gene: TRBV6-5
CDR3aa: CASSQNTDTQYF
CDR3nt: TGTGCCAGCAGTCAAAATACAGATACGCAGTATTTT

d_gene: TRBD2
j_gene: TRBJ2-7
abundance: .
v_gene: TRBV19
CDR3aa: CASSMSGLAGGPRNEQYF
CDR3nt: TGTGCCAGTAGTATGAGTGGTCTAGCGGGAGGGCCTCGGAACGAGCAGTACTTC

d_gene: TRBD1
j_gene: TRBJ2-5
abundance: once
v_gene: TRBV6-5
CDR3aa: CASSYLGGETQYF
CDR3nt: TGTGCCAGCAGTTACCTAGGGGGCGAGACCCAGTACTTC

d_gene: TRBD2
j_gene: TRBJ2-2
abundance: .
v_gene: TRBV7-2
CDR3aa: CASSRTSGGVTGELFF
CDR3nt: TGTGCCAGCAGTCGCACTAGCGGGGGGGTCACCGGGGAGCTGTTTTTT

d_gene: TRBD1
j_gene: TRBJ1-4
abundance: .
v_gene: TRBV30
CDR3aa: CARGQGQEKLFF
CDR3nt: TGTGCTCGGGGACAGGGCCAAGAAAAACTGTTTTTT

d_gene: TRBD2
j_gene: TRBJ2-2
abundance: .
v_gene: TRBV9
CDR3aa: CASSVVGLAGNTGELFF
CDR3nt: TGTGCCAGCAGCGTAGTGGGACTAGCGGGGAACACCGGGGAGCTGTTTTTT

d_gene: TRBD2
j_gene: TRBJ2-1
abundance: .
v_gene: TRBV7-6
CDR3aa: CASSFRTSGGAYEQFF
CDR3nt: TGTGCCAGCAGCTTTCGGACTAGCGGGGGGGCCTATGAGCAGTTCTTC

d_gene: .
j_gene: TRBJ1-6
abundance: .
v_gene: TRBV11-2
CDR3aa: CASSLGRLGARSSPLHF
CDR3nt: TGTGCCAGCAGCTTAGGCCGGTTGGGTGCTAGAAGTTCACCCCTCCACTTT